Included here is one T cell receptor (beta chain) sequence, with context. This record comes from a study of blood T cell repertoires in COVID-19. Study summary: Collection of acute and convalescent COVID-19 samples took place in the United States, Italy and Spain. The analysed material was cDNA or gDNA that came from T cells, B-cell-depleted T cells, or PBMCs.

Clones were read by immunoSEQ multiplex PCR, and TCRdb kept only the in-frame ones, dropping some. The data show more than 90,000 clones, with around four fifths seen just once and 0.65% to 0.9% held by the top ten. This CDR3 region has 14 residues. Germline CDR1 is SNHLY and CDR2 is FYNNEI. Trimming took off 4 bases at V and 7 bases at J, with 14 bases between the two ends. The receptor comes from a woman in her 70s with acute or convalescent COVID-19. Sequencing used peripheral blood. V gene TRBV2 combines with J gene TRBJ2-4; a weak D match, TRBD1 (5 bases). CDR3 amino acids: CASSGSQGSNIQYF. In DNA form, the CDR3 reads TGTGCCAGCAGTGGCTCGCAGGGTTCGAACATTCAGTACTTC. The whole variable domain, remainder taken from reference TRBV2 and TRBJ2-4, is EPEVTQTPSHQVTQMGQEVILRCVPISNHLYFYWYRQILGQKVEFLVSFYNNEISEKSEIFDDQFSVERPDGSNFTLKIRSTKLEDSAMYFCASSGSQGSNIQYFGAGTRLSVL.